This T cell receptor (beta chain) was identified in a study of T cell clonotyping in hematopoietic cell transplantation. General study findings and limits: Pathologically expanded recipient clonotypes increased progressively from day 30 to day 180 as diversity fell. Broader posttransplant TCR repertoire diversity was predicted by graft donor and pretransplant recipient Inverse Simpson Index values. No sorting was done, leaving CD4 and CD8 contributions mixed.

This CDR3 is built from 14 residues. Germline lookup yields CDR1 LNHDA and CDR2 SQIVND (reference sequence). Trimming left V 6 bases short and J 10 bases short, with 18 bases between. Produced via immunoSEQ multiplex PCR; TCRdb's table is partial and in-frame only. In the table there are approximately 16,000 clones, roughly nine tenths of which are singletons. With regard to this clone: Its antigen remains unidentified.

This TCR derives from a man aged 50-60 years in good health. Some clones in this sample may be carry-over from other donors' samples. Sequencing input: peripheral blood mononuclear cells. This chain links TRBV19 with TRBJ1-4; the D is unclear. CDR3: CASRGGQFGRKLFF. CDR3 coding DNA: TGTGCCAGTAGAGGAGGCCAGTTCGGGAGAAAACTGTTTTTT.